This is a list of T cell receptor beta chains from one sample in a study of blood T cell repertoires in COVID-19. Assay used: immunoSEQ multiplex PCR; TCRdb lists only in-frame clones, some missing. Here the sample spans a few hundred thousand clones, around 85% being singletons. Input material: PBMCs or T cells enriched from blood (not recorded which). Every receptor here comes from a woman between 45 and 60 years old who had recovered from COVID-19. CDR3s include the opening cysteine and the closing phenylalanine or tryptophan. Each record gives: clone size, J gene, V gene, D gene, CDR3 protein, CDR3 DNA. A D gene is named only where the DNA matches it firmly. Size values are once, few and many counts, or a class for expanded clones, and some rows have none.

abundance: NA
j_gene: TRBJ1-2
v_gene: TRBV5-4
d_gene: TRBD1
CDR3aa: CASSLYQGARDGYTF
CDR3nt: TGTGCCAGCAGCTTGTATCAGGGGGCTAGGGACGGCTACACCTTC

abundance: few
j_gene: TRBJ2-2
v_gene: TRBV11-2
d_gene: NA
CDR3aa: CASSLWQSELFF
CDR3nt: TGTGCCAGCAGCCTCTGGCAGTCGGAGCTGTTTTTT

abundance: NA
j_gene: TRBJ1-1
v_gene: TRBV4-1
d_gene: NA
CDR3aa: CASSPRGVGTEAFF
CDR3nt: TGCGCCAGCAGCCCCCGGGGGGTCGGCACTGAAGCTTTCTTT

abundance: once
j_gene: TRBJ1-5
v_gene: TRBV4-1
d_gene: NA
CDR3aa: CASSQVLTLNQPQHF
CDR3nt: TGCGCCAGCAGCCAAGTGCTGACACTCAATCAGCCCCAGCATTTT

abundance: once
j_gene: TRBJ2-1
v_gene: TRBV7-2
d_gene: TRBD1
CDR3aa: CASSSGTGGNEQFF
CDR3nt: TGTGCCAGCAGCTCGGGGACAGGGGGCAATGAGCAGTTCTTC

abundance: NA
j_gene: TRBJ1-4
v_gene: TRBV7-6
d_gene: TRBD1
CDR3aa: CASSLGQGAANEKLFF
CDR3nt: TGTGCCAGCAGCTTGGGACAGGGGGCAGCTAATGAAAAACTGTTTTTT

abundance: NA
j_gene: TRBJ1-5
v_gene: TRBV2
d_gene: NA
CDR3aa: CASSEAGGELQPQHF
CDR3nt: TGTGCCAGCAGTGAAGCGGGGGGAGAATTGCAGCCCCAGCATTTT

abundance: NA
j_gene: TRBJ2-2
v_gene: TRBV11-2
d_gene: NA
CDR3aa: CASSFAGRRRTGELFF
CDR3nt: TGTGCCAGCAGCTTTGCTGGGAGGCGACGCACCGGGGAGCTGTTTTTT

abundance: NA
j_gene: TRBJ2-7
v_gene: TRBV7-2
d_gene: NA
CDR3aa: CASSLFVDREVRYF
CDR3nt: TGTGCCAGCAGCTTATTCGTCGACAGGGAGGTTCGGTACTTC

abundance: NA
j_gene: TRBJ1-2
v_gene: TRBV19
d_gene: NA
CDR3aa: CASSLQGAVYGYTF
CDR3nt: TGTGCCAGTAGTCTACAGGGAGCGGTCTATGGCTACACCTTC

abundance: NA
j_gene: TRBJ1-2
v_gene: TRBV9
d_gene: NA
CDR3aa: CASSVGRNPRGYTF
CDR3nt: TGTGCCAGCAGCGTAGGCCGGAATCCGAGGGGCTACACCTTC

abundance: NA
j_gene: TRBJ1-5
v_gene: TRBV4-1
d_gene: NA
CDR3aa: CASSQGGGSGLSNQPQHF
CDR3nt: TGCGCCAGCAGCCAAGGGGGAGGTTCAGGACTTAGCAATCAGCCCCAGCATTTT

abundance: NA
j_gene: TRBJ1-2
v_gene: TRBV19
d_gene: NA
CDR3aa: CASNPAGRDGYTF
CDR3nt: TGTGCCAGTAACCCGGCGGGGAGGGATGGCTACACCTTC

abundance: NA
j_gene: TRBJ2-7
v_gene: TRBV30
d_gene: TRBD1
CDR3aa: CAWSAAGGVNEQYF
CDR3nt: TGTGCCTGGAGTGCGGCAGGGGGCGTGAACGAGCAGTACTTC

abundance: few
j_gene: TRBJ1-5
v_gene: TRBV19
d_gene: NA
CDR3aa: CATRGSSNQPQHF
CDR3nt: TGTGCCACCCGCGGTTCAAGCAATCAGCCCCAGCATTTT

abundance: NA
j_gene: TRBJ2-7
v_gene: TRBV19
d_gene: TRBD1
CDR3aa: CASSITGGSAEQYF
CDR3nt: TGTGCCAGTAGTATAACAGGGGGCAGCGCCGAGCAGTACTTC

abundance: NA
j_gene: TRBJ2-5
v_gene: TRBV20-1
d_gene: TRBD2
CDR3aa: CSAGGASGKTQETQYF
CDR3nt: TGCAGTGCTGGTGGGGCTAGCGGGAAAACCCAAGAGACCCAGTACTTC

abundance: NA
j_gene: TRBJ1-2
v_gene: TRBV5-1
d_gene: TRBD1
CDR3aa: CASSLGTGKIIGGYTF
CDR3nt: TGCGCCAGCAGCTTGGGGACAGGGAAAATTATTGGCGGCTACACCTTC

abundance: NA
j_gene: TRBJ2-1
v_gene: TRBV11-2
d_gene: TRBD2
CDR3aa: CASSLGAGGPYNEQFF
CDR3nt: TGTGCCAGCAGCTTGGGGGCGGGGGGCCCCTACAATGAGCAGTTCTTC

abundance: NA
j_gene: TRBJ2-1
v_gene: TRBV19
d_gene: TRBD2
CDR3aa: CASSMTGAGGRILPYNEQFF
CDR3nt: TGTGCCAGTAGTATGACGGGAGCGGGGGGGCGGATTCTCCCCTACAATGAGCAGTTCTTC

abundance: NA
j_gene: TRBJ2-1
v_gene: TRBV2
d_gene: NA
CDR3aa: CASRNRSSYNEQFF
CDR3nt: TGTGCCAGCAGGAACAGGAGCTCCTACAATGAGCAGTTCTTC

abundance: NA
j_gene: TRBJ1-2
v_gene: TRBV25-1
d_gene: TRBD1
CDR3aa: CASSDRWDRGSSGYTF
CDR3nt: TGTGCCAGCAGTGACAGGTGGGACAGGGGTTCTTCCGGCTACACCTTC

abundance: NA
j_gene: TRBJ1-5
v_gene: TRBV6-4
d_gene: NA
CDR3aa: CASSEGGGQPQHF
CDR3nt: TGTGCCAGCAGTGAAGGGGGGGGGCAGCCCCAGCATTTT

abundance: NA
j_gene: TRBJ2-3
v_gene: TRBV10-3
d_gene: NA
CDR3aa: CAISESGGPEYF
CDR3nt: TGTGCCATCAGTGAGTCAGGGGGACCCGAGTATTTT

abundance: NA
j_gene: TRBJ2-1
v_gene: TRBV30
d_gene: NA
CDR3aa: CAWSVRRGSSYNEQFF
CDR3nt: TGTGCCTGGAGTGTACGGCGGGGTAGCTCCTACAATGAGCAGTTCTTC

abundance: NA
j_gene: TRBJ2-2
v_gene: TRBV5-4
d_gene: NA
CDR3aa: CASSSESWNTGELFF
CDR3nt: TGTGCCAGCAGCTCCGAGAGCTGGAACACCGGGGAGCTGTTTTTT

abundance: NA
j_gene: TRBJ1-1
v_gene: TRBV19
d_gene: NA
CDR3aa: CASSIGGGRDTEAFF
CDR3nt: TGTGCCAGTAGTATAGGTGGCGGGAGGGACACTGAAGCTTTCTTT

abundance: NA
j_gene: TRBJ1-2
v_gene: TRBV5-1
d_gene: TRBD1
CDR3aa: CASSYWTGDYGYTF
CDR3nt: TGCGCCAGCAGCTATTGGACAGGGGACTATGGCTACACCTTC

abundance: NA
j_gene: TRBJ2-3
v_gene: TRBV10-3
d_gene: TRBD2
CDR3aa: CAISLLAGASDTQYF
CDR3nt: TGTGCCATCAGTTTACTAGCGGGAGCCTCAGATACGCAGTATTTT

abundance: few
j_gene: TRBJ1-6
v_gene: TRBV2
d_gene: TRBD1
CDR3aa: CASMGQGNRNSPLHF
CDR3nt: TGTGCCAGCATGGGACAGGGGAATAGAAATTCACCCCTCCACTTT

abundance: NA
j_gene: TRBJ2-1
v_gene: TRBV19
d_gene: NA
CDR3aa: CASSNLAAGEQFF
CDR3nt: TGTGCCAGTAGCAACTTAGCGGCCGGAGAGCAGTTCTTC

abundance: NA
j_gene: TRBJ1-1
v_gene: TRBV5-1
d_gene: NA
CDR3aa: CASSRREVGNTEAFF
CDR3nt: TGCGCCAGCAGCCGCCGCGAGGTAGGGAACACTGAAGCTTTCTTT

abundance: few
j_gene: TRBJ1-1
v_gene: TRBV6-5
d_gene: NA
CDR3aa: CASSSTGFGNTEAFF
CDR3nt: TGTGCCAGCAGTTCCACAGGGTTCGGAAACACTGAAGCTTTCTTT

abundance: NA
j_gene: TRBJ2-2
v_gene: TRBV7-8
d_gene: NA
CDR3aa: CASSLERGWAGELFF
CDR3nt: TGTGCCAGCAGCTTAGAAAGGGGGTGGGCCGGGGAGCTGTTTTTT

abundance: NA
j_gene: TRBJ2-1
v_gene: TRBV5-4
d_gene: TRBD1
CDR3aa: CASSPRTGRSYNEQFF
CDR3nt: TGTGCCAGCAGCCCTAGGACAGGCCGCTCCTACAATGAGCAGTTCTTC

abundance: once
j_gene: TRBJ1-1
v_gene: TRBV6-1
d_gene: TRBD1
CDR3aa: CASSEHRDSRPPF
CDR3nt: TGTGCCAGCAGTGAGCACCGGGACAGCCGTCCCCCCTTT

abundance: NA
j_gene: TRBJ1-2
v_gene: TRBV14
d_gene: NA
CDR3aa: CASSPNSNYGYTF
CDR3nt: TGTGCCAGCAGCCCCAACAGCAACTATGGCTACACCTTC

abundance: NA
j_gene: TRBJ1-3
v_gene: TRBV29-1
d_gene: NA
CDR3aa: CSVGGGTPGNTIYF
CDR3nt: TGCAGCGTTGGGGGGGGGACACCTGGAAACACCATATATTTT

abundance: few
j_gene: TRBJ2-5
v_gene: TRBV19
d_gene: NA
CDR3aa: CASSGTRGLTQYF
CDR3nt: TGTGCCAGTAGTGGTACGCGGGGTTTAACCCAGTACTTC

abundance: NA
j_gene: TRBJ1-4
v_gene: TRBV10-2
d_gene: NA
CDR3aa: CASSPREANEKLFF
CDR3nt: TGCGCCAGCAGTCCCAGGGAGGCTAATGAAAAACTGTTTTTT

abundance: few
j_gene: TRBJ1-6
v_gene: TRBV6-1
d_gene: NA
CDR3aa: CASSERLAQPASPLHF
CDR3nt: TGTGCCAGCAGTGAAAGGTTGGCACAGCCGGCTTCACCCCTCCACTTT

abundance: NA
j_gene: TRBJ1-1
v_gene: TRBV11-2
d_gene: NA
CDR3aa: CASSFGQNTEAFF
CDR3nt: TGTGCCAGCAGCTTCGGACAGAACACTGAAGCTTTCTTT

abundance: NA
j_gene: TRBJ2-7
v_gene: TRBV7-8
d_gene: NA
CDR3aa: CASSLNRDEQYF
CDR3nt: TGTGCCAGCAGCTTAAATCGTGACGAGCAGTACTTC

abundance: NA
j_gene: TRBJ2-7
v_gene: TRBV12-5
d_gene: NA
CDR3aa: CASGLVRGNTAYEQYF
CDR3nt: TGTGCTAGTGGTTTGGTACGGGGAAACACCGCCTACGAGCAGTACTTC

abundance: NA
j_gene: TRBJ1-4
v_gene: TRBV19
d_gene: NA
CDR3aa: CASSVNRNNEKLFF
CDR3nt: TGTGCCAGTAGTGTCAACAGAAATAATGAAAAACTGTTTTTT

abundance: NA
j_gene: TRBJ1-2
v_gene: TRBV6-5
d_gene: TRBD1
CDR3aa: CASRDRQGLHGYTF
CDR3nt: TGTGCCAGCAGAGACCGACAGGGCCTCCATGGCTACACCTTC

abundance: once
j_gene: TRBJ1-2
v_gene: TRBV18
d_gene: NA
CDR3aa: CASSRGSNGYTF
CDR3nt: TGTGCCAGCTCACGCGGGTCTAATGGCTACACCTTC

abundance: NA
j_gene: TRBJ2-5
v_gene: TRBV7-8
d_gene: TRBD2
CDR3aa: CASSLGFLGLAGGHRDF
CDR3nt: TGTGCCAGCAGCTTAGGGTTCCTGGGACTAGCGGGGGGCCACCGGGACTTC

abundance: NA
j_gene: TRBJ1-1
v_gene: TRBV6-5
d_gene: NA
CDR3aa: CASRPAQGSTEAFF
CDR3nt: TGTGCCAGCAGGCCCGCACAGGGATCCACTGAAGCTTTCTTT

abundance: NA
j_gene: TRBJ1-3
v_gene: TRBV19
d_gene: NA
CDR3aa: CASSTHEGGARSGNTIYF
CDR3nt: TGTGCCAGTAGTACCCACGAAGGAGGGGCCCGCTCTGGAAACACCATATATTTT

abundance: NA
j_gene: TRBJ1-4
v_gene: TRBV30
d_gene: NA
CDR3aa: CAWGRGGSNEKLFF
CDR3nt: TGTGCCTGGGGGAGGGGGGGTTCTAATGAAAAACTGTTTTTT

abundance: NA
j_gene: TRBJ2-5
v_gene: TRBV5-1
d_gene: NA
CDR3aa: CASTPGLGETQYF
CDR3nt: TGCGCCAGCACCCCAGGGTTGGGAGAGACCCAGTACTTC

abundance: NA
j_gene: TRBJ2-4
v_gene: TRBV11-1
d_gene: NA
CDR3aa: CASSSKTGPKNIQYF
CDR3nt: TGTGCCAGCAGCTCCAAGACAGGCCCCAAAAACATTCAGTACTTC

abundance: NA
j_gene: TRBJ1-1
v_gene: TRBV5-4
d_gene: NA
CDR3aa: CASSFQENTEAFF
CDR3nt: TGTGCCAGCAGCTTCCAGGAGAACACTGAAGCTTTCTTT

abundance: NA
j_gene: TRBJ2-5
v_gene: TRBV23-1
d_gene: NA
CDR3aa: CASSQPQHNRTRGETQYF
CDR3nt: TGCGCCAGCAGTCAACCCCAACACAACAGGACGCGAGGAGAGACCCAGTACTTC

abundance: NA
j_gene: TRBJ1-2
v_gene: TRBV7-9
d_gene: TRBD1
CDR3aa: CASSLGQGNLGYTF
CDR3nt: TGTGCCAGCAGCTTAGGACAGGGGAACTTGGGCTACACCTTC

abundance: NA
j_gene: TRBJ1-1
v_gene: TRBV5-5
d_gene: TRBD1
CDR3aa: CASSLSGTGSTEAFF
CDR3nt: TGTGCCAGCAGCTTGTCCGGGACAGGGAGCACTGAAGCTTTCTTT

abundance: NA
j_gene: TRBJ1-5
v_gene: TRBV27
d_gene: NA
CDR3aa: CASRTGFYSNQPQHF
CDR3nt: TGTGCCAGCAGAACAGGGTTCTATAGCAATCAGCCCCAGCATTTT

abundance: NA
j_gene: TRBJ1-1
v_gene: TRBV10-3
d_gene: NA
CDR3aa: CAIRPGGHTEAFF
CDR3nt: TGTGCCATCAGGCCGGGGGGGCACACTGAAGCTTTCTTT